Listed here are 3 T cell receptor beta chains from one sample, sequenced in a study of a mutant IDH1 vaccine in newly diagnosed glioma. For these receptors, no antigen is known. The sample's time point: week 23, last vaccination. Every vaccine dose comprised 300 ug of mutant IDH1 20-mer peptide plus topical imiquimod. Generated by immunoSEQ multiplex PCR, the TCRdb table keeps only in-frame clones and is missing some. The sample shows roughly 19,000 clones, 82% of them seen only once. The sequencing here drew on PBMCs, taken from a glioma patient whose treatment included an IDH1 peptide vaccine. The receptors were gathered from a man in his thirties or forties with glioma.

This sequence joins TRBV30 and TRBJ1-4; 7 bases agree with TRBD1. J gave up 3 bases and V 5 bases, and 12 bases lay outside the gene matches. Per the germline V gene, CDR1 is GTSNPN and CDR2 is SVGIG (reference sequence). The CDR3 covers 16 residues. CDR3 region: CAWGTASFRANEKLFF. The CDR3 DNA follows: TGTGCCTGGGGGACAGCATCCTTTAGGGCTAATGAAAAACTGTTTTTT.

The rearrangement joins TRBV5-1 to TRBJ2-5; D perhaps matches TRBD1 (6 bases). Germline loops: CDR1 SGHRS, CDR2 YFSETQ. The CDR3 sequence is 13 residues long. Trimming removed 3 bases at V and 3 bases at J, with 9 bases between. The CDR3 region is CASSSGVEETQYF. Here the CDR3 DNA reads TGCGCCAGCAGCTCAGGGGTAGAAGAGACCCAGTACTTC.

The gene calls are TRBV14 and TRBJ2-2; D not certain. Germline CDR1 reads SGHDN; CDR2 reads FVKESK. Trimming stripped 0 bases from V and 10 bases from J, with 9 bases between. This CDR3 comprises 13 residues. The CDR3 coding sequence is TGTGCCAGCAGCCAAGATAATGCGGAGGAGCTGTTTTTT. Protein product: CASSQDNAEELFF.